What follows is one TCR beta chain and its context. Its antigen is not identified. Assay: immunoSEQ multiplex PCR; the TCRdb copy retains only in-frame clones and omits some. The sample lists fewer than 600,000 clones; around three quarters were seen once. This sample is drawn from a study of shared clonotypes between healthy human individuals. Study-wide findings and caveats: It was only blood that was sampled, and tissue repertoires likely differ.

Germline lookup yields CDR1 MNHEY and CDR2 SVGAGI. The length of the CDR3 is 14 residues. The V segment lost 1 base and the J segment 4 bases; nucleotides outside the gene matches: 3. The sequenced sample consisted of PBMCs. The chain uses TRBV6-5 and TRBJ2-7; TRBD2 agrees at 8 bases. The source of this sequence is a woman between 35 and 50 years old in good health. Some clones in this sample may be carry-over from other donors' samples. The CDR3 nucleotides read TGTGCCAGCAGTTACTACAGCGGGAGATACGAGCAGTACTTC. Translation gives CASSYYSGRYEQYF.